This T cell receptor beta chain was captured by sequencing in a study of early T cells in non-severe SARS-CoV-2 infection. About the study: The input, bulk RNA from unsorted whole blood, was sequenced, and chains were unpaired.

There are a few counts of this clonotype. Its antigen remains unknown. V dropped 6 bases and J dropped 6; count of bases not matched to a gene: 3. Germline assignment: CDR1 SGHNT and CDR2 YENEEA. CDR3 length equals 14 residues. Unique molecular identifiers tagged individual cDNA molecules. TCRdb processed the 5' RACE reads anew with MiXCR; each CDR3 protein has one entry. The repertoire holds 60,000 or so distinct CDR3 sequences, with more than 12% as singletons. Study outcomes and limitations: Matches to VDJdb favored anti-spike CD8 responses and missed private and CD4 specificities.

The source of this sequence is an adult who was a healthcare worker with PCR-confirmed SARS-CoV-2 infection or an uninfected control (not recorded which). V usage is TRBV11-3 and J usage is TRBJ2-2; 11 nucleotides align to TRBD1. Sequenced here: whole blood, sampled at baseline. This CDR3 reads CASRRGQGAGELFF. Written as DNA, the CDR3 is TGTGCCAGCAGGAGGGGACAGGGGGCCGGGGAGCTGTTTTTT.